These 20 T cell receptor beta chains originate from one sample sequenced in a study of T cell responses to AZD1222 COVID-19 vaccine. Here immunoSEQ multiplex PCR was the method, and the copy in TCRdb shows in-frame clones only, minus some. The sample shows approximately 64,000 clones, about 83% of them seen only once. This sample comprised peripheral blood, obtained on day 0 of AZD1222 vaccination. Every receptor here comes from an adult in good health.

The genes are TRBV3-1 (or the pseudogene TRBV3-2) and TRBJ1-2; D is unresolved. CDR3 length equals 13 residues. Deletions cut 1 base from V and 8 bases from J, with 11 bases between. Germline V CDR1 and CDR2: LGHDT, YNNKEL (reference sequence). CDR3 nucleotide sequence: TGTGCCAGCAGCCAAGTCCCTCCTGAAGGCTACACCTTC. It encodes CASSQVPPEGYTF.

The chain has TRBV18 and TRBJ1-1, with D possibly TRBD1 on 5 matching bases. This CDR3 has 14 residues. CDR1 is KGHSH, CDR2 LQKENI, per germline. V was pared by 3 bases and J by 1 base, with 9 bases between. The CDR3 nucleotides are TGTGCCAGCTCACCCGCAGACAGGAACACTGAAGCTTTCTTT. This codes for CASSPADRNTEAFF.

J is TRBJ1-2 and V is TRBV12-5; TRBD1 aligns across 7 bases. The CDR3 sequence is 16 residues long. V lost 1 base, J lost 0 bases, and 5 bases stayed unmatched. From germline, CDR1 is LGHNT and CDR2 FRNRAP. The DNA of the CDR3 is TGTGCTAGTGGTTTGGGACCGGGACAGACTAACTATGGCTACACCTTC. Protein: CASGLGPGQTNYGYTF. Combining the CDR3 with reference TRBV12-5 and TRBJ1-2 gives the whole variable domain DARVTQTPRHKVTEMGQEVTMRCQPILGHNTVFWYRQTMMQGLELLAYFRNRAPLDDSGMPKDRFSAEMPDATLATLKIQPSEPRDSAVYFCASGLGPGQTNYGYTFGSGTRLTVV.

The gene calls are TRBV7-2 and TRBJ1-1; 10 positions agree with TRBD1. Trimming removed 3 bases from V and 6 bases from J; junction bases left unmatched: 7. Per the germline V gene, CDR1 is SGHTA and CDR2 is FQGNSA. The CDR3 extends over 15 amino acids. The CDR3 spells CASSFRQGARPEAFF. The CDR3 DNA reads as TGTGCCAGCAGCTTCCGACAGGGGGCGCGTCCTGAAGCTTTCTTT.

This clone was counted between two and nine times. The V and J genes are TRBV2 and TRBJ1-2; 8 nucleotides align to TRBD1. Germline CDR1 SNHLY, CDR2 FYNNEI. The CDR3 length is 15 residues. V lost 5 bases and J lost 4; bases outside the gene matches: 9. In DNA form, the CDR3 reads TGTGCCAGCAGTACCCTCGGACAGGGAGGCTATGGCTACACCTTC. This codes for CASSTLGQGGYGYTF.

V and J are TRBV6-5 and TRBJ1-2; D unclear. The germline V gene encodes CDR1 MNHEY and CDR2 SVGAGI. This CDR3 has 13 amino acids. The V end was cut by 5 bases, the J end by 4 bases, with 11 bases between. The chain's CDR3 is CASSPDPVYGYTF. CDR3 DNA: TGTGCCAGCAGTCCGGACCCTGTCTATGGCTACACCTTC.

The chain links TRBV19 to TRBJ2-7; the match to TRBD2 covers 10 bases. V shed 6 bases, J shed 7 bases, and the junction held 12 bases outside the gene matches. Germline V gene data show CDR1 as LNHDA and CDR2 as SQIVND (reference sequence). CDR3 length: 15 amino acids. Here the CDR3 reads CASSDLLAGNREQYF. The CDR3 DNA sequence: TGTGCCAGTAGCGACCTACTAGCGGGGAATAGGGAGCAGTACTTC.

This clone was observed a handful of times. The genes are TRBV2 and TRBJ1-1, with no clear D. Per germline, CDR1 SNHLY and CDR2 FYNNEI. The CDR3 consists of 15 residues. Trimming pared 3 bases from V and 0 bases from J, leaving 11 bases between. CDR3 sequence (DNA): TGTGCCAGCAGTGAGGTTGGGAGCTTGAACACTGAAGCTTTCTTT. It translates to CASSEVGSLNTEAFF.

This sequence joins TRBV3-1 (or the pseudogene TRBV3-2) and TRBJ1-6, with 8 positions matching TRBD1. Trimming removed 5 bases from V and 9 bases from J; junction bases left unmatched: 6. The germline CDR1 and CDR2 sequences are LGHDT and YNNKEL (reference sequence). The CDR3 contains 14 residues. DNA of the CDR3: TGTGCCAGCAGCGCTACAGGGGGGCGTTCACCCCTCCACTTT. Its translation is CASSATGGRSPLHF.

This chain joins TRBV20-1 and TRBJ2-5; D might be TRBD1 (6 bases). Trimming took off 5 bases at V and 2 bases at J, with 6 bases between the two ends. Germline V lookup: CDR1 DFQATT, CDR2 SNEGSKA (reference sequence). The CDR3 runs to 11 residues. The CDR3 DNA is TGCAGTGCTGGGACACAAGAGACCCAGTACTTC. Its translation is CSAGTQETQYF.

The J gene is TRBJ1-2, the V gene TRBV7-9; D gene ambiguous. Trimming cost V 3 bases and J 2 bases, with 10 bases left between them. Germline lookup yields CDR1 SEHNR and CDR2 FQNEAQ (reference sequence). The CDR3 runs to 14 residues. Here the CDR3 reads CASSFTQYNYGYTF. The CDR3 DNA reads TGTGCCAGCAGCTTTACACAGTACAACTATGGCTACACCTTC.

The chain carries TRBV11-2 and TRBJ2-3, with TRBD2 matching 7 bases. Germline V gene data show CDR1 as SGHAT and CDR2 as FQNNGV. This CDR3 spans 14 amino acids. With V trimmed by 1 base and J by 9 bases, 7 bases remained unmatched. The CDR3 here is CASSLGGGVDTQYF. For the CDR3, the DNA is TGTGCCAGCAGCTTAGGTGGGGGGGTGGACACGCAGTATTTT.

This sequence joins TRBV7-2 and TRBJ1-2; the D gene is possibly TRBD1 (6 bases). The CDR3 length is 15 residues. Between the trimmed V and J ends, which lost 1 base and 7 bases, there was a span of 16 bases. The germline V gene has CDR1 SGHTA and CDR2 FQGNSA. CDR3 nucleotides: TGTGCCAGCAGCTTAGGGGCTACAGGGTGGAGTGGCTACACCTTC. Encoded protein: CASSLGATGWSGYTF. Complete variable domain (other parts from reference TRBV7-2 and TRBJ1-2): GAGVSQSPSNKVTEKGKDVELRCDPISGHTALYWYRQSLGQGLEFLIYFQGNSAPDKSGLPSDRFSAERTGGSVSTLTIQRTQQEDSAVYLCASSLGATGWSGYTFGSGTRLTVV.

The V and J genes are TRBV7-9 and TRBJ1-1; the D is unclear. The CDR3 loop spans 16 amino acids. Germline lookup yields CDR1 SEHNR and CDR2 FQNEAQ (reference sequence). Trimming took off 1 base at V and 5 bases at J, with 17 bases between the two ends. The CDR3 nucleotides are TGTGCCAGCAGCTTAGAGTATTCGGGGAGAGGGACTGAAGCTTTCTTT. Protein: CASSLEYSGRGTEAFF.

The rearrangement uses TRBV9 and TRBJ1-3, with 8 nucleotides matching TRBD1. CDR1 is SGDLS, CDR2 YYNGEE, per germline. CDR3 size: 14 residues. V gave up 4 bases and J gave up 5 bases; unmatched junction bases: 5. The CDR3 sequence: CASSRGQGRNTIYF. In DNA form, the CDR3 reads TGTGCCAGCAGCCGCGGACAGGGAAGAAACACCATATATTTT. The entire variable domain, with the rest obtained from reference TRBV9 and TRBJ1-3, is as follows: DSGVTQTPKHLITATGQRVTLRCSPRSGDLSVYWYQQSLDQGLQFLIQYYNGEERAKGNILERFSAQQFPDLHSELNLSSLELGDSALYFCASSRGQGRNTIYFGEGSWLTVV.

The V call is TRBV20-1, the J call TRBJ2-1; a weak D match, TRBD2 (5 bases). The length of the CDR3 is 11 residues. Trimming shortened V by 2 bases and J by 13 bases, and 12 bases separated the two germline ends. CDR1 and CDR2 from the germline V gene are DFQATT and SNEGSKA (reference sequence). The CDR3 DNA reads as TGCAGTGCTAGACGCCTAGCCGATCAGTTCTTC. Protein sequence: CSARRLADQFF.

The genes are TRBV7-9 and TRBJ1-1; weak D call: TRBD1 (6 bases). Germline values: CDR1 SEHNR, CDR2 FQNEAQ (reference sequence). Trimming removed 5 bases from V and 0 bases from J, with 13 bases in between. CDR3 length equals 15 residues. For the CDR3, the DNA is TGTGCCAGCAGCGGAGTTACAGGGATGAACACTGAAGCTTTCTTT. It translates to CASSGVTGMNTEAFF.

The chain carries TRBV5-1 and TRBJ1-3; D perhaps matches TRBD1 (6 bases). V was pared by 4 bases and J by 2 bases, with 19 bases between. This CDR3 spans 17 amino acids. Germline assignment: CDR1 SGHRS and CDR2 YFSETQ. The DNA for the CDR3 is TGCGCCAGCAGCACCGGACAGTTCCCCATCGCTGGAAACACCATATATTTT. Protein product: CASSTGQFPIAGNTIYF.

This chain joins TRBV7-3 and TRBJ2-2, with 11 bases matching TRBD2. Trimming removed 2 bases from V and 5 bases from J; junction bases left unmatched: 10. The CDR3 spans 18 residues. CDR1 SGHTA and CDR2 FQGTGA come from the germline V gene. The CDR3 nucleotides read TGTGCCAGCAGCTTACCCACCCTAGCGGGGGGACGAACCGGGGAGCTGTTTTTT. This gives the protein CASSLPTLAGGRTGELFF.

In this sample, this clone turned up once. This chain connects TRBV12-2 to TRBJ2-3; the DNA was not compared with TRBD2, the D call given in the table. TRBV12-2 is a pseudogene segment. The CDR3 extends over 20 amino acids. The CDR3 DNA reads TGTGCAAGTCGCCCACCTCCGGGACTAGCGGGGGGGCCTACGACAGATACGCAGTATTTT. This codes for CASRPPPGLAGGPTTDTQYF.